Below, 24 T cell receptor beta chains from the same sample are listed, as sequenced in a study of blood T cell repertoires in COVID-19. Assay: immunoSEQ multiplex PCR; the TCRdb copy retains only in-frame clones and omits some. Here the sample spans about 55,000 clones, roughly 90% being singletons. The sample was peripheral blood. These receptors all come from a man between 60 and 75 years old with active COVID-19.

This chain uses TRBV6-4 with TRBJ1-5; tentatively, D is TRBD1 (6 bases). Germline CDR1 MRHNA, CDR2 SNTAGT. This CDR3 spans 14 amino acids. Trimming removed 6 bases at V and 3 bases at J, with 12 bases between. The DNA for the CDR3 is TGTGCCAGCAGCCCGAACAGGGACAATCAGCCCCAGCATTTT. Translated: CASSPNRDNQPQHF.

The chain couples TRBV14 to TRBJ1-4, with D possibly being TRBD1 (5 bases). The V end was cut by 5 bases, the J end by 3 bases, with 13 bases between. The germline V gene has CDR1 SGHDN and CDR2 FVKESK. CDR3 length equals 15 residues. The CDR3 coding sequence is TGTGCCAGCAGCTTCCGACAGAGCTCTAATGAAAAACTGTTTTTT. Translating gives CASSFRQSSNEKLFF. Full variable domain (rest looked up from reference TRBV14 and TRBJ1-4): EAGVTQFPSHSVIEKGQTVTLRCDPISGHDNLYWYRRVMGKEIKFLLHFVKESKQDESGMPNNRFLAERTGGTYSTLKVQPAELEDSGVYFCASSFRQSSNEKLFFGSGTQLSVL.

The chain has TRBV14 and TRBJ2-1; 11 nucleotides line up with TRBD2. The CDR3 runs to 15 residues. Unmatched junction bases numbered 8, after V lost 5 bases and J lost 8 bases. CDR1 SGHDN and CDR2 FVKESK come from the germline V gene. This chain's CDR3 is CASSETSGSVYEQFF. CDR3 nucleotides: TGTGCCAGCAGCGAAACTAGCGGGAGTGTCTATGAGCAGTTCTTC.

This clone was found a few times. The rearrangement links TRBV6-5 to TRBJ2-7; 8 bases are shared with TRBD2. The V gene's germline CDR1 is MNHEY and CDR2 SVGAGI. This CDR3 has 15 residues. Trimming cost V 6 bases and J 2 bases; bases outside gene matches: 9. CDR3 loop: CASRVRSGDAYEQYF. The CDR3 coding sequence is TGTGCCAGCAGAGTCCGTAGCGGGGACGCCTACGAGCAGTACTTC.

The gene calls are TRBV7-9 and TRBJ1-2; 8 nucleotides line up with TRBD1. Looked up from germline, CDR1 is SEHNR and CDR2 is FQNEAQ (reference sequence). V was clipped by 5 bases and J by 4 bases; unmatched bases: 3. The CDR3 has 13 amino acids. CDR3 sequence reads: CASSPQGAYGYTF. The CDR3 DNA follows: TGTGCCAGCAGCCCTCAGGGGGCCTATGGCTACACCTTC. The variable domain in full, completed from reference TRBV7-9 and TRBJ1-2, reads DTGVSQNPRHKITKRGQNVTFRCDPISEHNRLYWYRQTLGQGPEFLTYFQNEAQLEKSRLLSDRFSAERPKGSFSTLEIQRTEQGDSAMYLCASSPQGAYGYTFGSGTRLTVV.

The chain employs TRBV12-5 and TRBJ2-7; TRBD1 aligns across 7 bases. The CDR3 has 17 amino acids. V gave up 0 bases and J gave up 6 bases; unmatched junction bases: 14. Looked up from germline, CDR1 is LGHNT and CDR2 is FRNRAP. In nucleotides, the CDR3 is TGTGCTAGTGGTTTGGTAAGTCCGGCAGGGGGTCATCGCGAGCAGTACTTC. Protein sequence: CASGLVSPAGGHREQYF. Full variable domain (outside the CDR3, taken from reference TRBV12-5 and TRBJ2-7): DARVTQTPRHKVTEMGQEVTMRCQPILGHNTVFWYRQTMMQGLELLAYFRNRAPLDDSGMPKDRFSAEMPDATLATLKIQPSEPRDSAVYFCASGLVSPAGGHREQYFGPGTRLTVT.

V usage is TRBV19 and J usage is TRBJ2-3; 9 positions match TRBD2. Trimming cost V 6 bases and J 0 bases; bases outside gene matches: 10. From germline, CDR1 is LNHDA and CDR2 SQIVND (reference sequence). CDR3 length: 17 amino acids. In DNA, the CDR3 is TGTGCCAGTAGCACCCCCTTAGCGGGAGCTAGCACAGATACGCAGTATTTT. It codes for CASSTPLAGASTDTQYF.

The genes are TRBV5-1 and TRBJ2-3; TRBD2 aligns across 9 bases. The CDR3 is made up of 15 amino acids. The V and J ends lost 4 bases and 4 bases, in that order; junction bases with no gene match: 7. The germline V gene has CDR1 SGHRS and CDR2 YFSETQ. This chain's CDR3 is CASSRTAGGPDTQYF. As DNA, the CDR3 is TGCGCCAGCAGCCGTACGGCGGGAGGGCCAGATACGCAGTATTTT.

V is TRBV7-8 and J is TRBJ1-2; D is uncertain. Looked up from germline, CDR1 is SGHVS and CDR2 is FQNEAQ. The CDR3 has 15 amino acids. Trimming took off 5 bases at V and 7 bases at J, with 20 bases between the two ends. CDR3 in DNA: TGTGCCAGCAGCCCCCCCGGGATTAGAAGACGTGGCTACACCTTC. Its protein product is CASSPPGIRRRGYTF.

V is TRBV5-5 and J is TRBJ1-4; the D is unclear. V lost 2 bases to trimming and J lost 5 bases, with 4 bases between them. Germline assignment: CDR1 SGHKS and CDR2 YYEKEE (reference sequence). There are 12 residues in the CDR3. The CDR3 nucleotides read TGTGCCAGCAGCTTCCAGAATGAAAAACTGTTTTTT. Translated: CASSFQNEKLFF.

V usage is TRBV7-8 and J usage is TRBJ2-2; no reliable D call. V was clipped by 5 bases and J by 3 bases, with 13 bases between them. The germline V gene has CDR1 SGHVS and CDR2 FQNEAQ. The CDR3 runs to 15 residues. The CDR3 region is CASSQIEIDTGELFF. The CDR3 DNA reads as TGTGCCAGCAGCCAAATAGAAATAGACACCGGGGAGCTGTTTTTT.

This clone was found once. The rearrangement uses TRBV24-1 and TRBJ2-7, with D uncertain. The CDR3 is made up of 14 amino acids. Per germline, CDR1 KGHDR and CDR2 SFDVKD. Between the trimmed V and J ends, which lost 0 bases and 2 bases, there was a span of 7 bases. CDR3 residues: CATSDLVRTYEQYF. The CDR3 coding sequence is TGTGCCACCAGTGATTTGGTCAGGACCTACGAGCAGTACTTC.

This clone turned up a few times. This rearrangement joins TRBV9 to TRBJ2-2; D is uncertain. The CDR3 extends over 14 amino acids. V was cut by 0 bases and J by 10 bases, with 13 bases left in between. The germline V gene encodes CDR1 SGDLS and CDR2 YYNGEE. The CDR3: CASSVGFGGEELFF. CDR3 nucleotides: TGTGCCAGCAGCGTAGGATTCGGCGGTGAGGAGCTGTTTTTT.

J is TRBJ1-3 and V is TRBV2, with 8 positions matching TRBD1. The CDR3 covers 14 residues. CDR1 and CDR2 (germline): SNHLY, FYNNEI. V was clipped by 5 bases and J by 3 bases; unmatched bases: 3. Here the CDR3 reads CASSLGQGGNTIYF. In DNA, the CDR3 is TGTGCCAGCAGTCTCGGACAGGGTGGAAACACCATATATTTT.

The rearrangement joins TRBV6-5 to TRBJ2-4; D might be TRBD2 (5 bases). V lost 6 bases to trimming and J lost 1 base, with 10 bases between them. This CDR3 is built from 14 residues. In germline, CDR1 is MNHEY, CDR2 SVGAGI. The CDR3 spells CASRAEWAKNIQYF. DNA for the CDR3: TGTGCCAGCAGAGCGGAATGGGCCAAAAACATTCAGTACTTC.

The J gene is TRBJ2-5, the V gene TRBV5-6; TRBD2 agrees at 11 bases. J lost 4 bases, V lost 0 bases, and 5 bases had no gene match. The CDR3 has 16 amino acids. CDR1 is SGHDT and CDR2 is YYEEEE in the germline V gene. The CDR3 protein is CASSLDLAGGVETQYF. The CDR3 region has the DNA TGTGCCAGCAGCTTGGATCTAGCGGGAGGTGTAGAGACCCAGTACTTC. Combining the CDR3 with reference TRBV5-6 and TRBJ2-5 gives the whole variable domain DAGVTQSPTHLIKTRGQQVTLRCSPKSGHDTVSWYQQALGQGPQFIFQYYEEEERQRGNFPDRFSGHQFPNYSSELNVNALLLGDSALYLCASSLDLAGGVETQYFGPGTRLLVL.

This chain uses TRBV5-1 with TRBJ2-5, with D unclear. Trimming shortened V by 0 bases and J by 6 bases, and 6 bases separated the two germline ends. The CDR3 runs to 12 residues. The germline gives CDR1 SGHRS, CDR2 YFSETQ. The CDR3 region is CASSLAVKTQYF. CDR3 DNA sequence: TGCGCCAGCAGCTTGGCGGTGAAGACCCAGTACTTC.

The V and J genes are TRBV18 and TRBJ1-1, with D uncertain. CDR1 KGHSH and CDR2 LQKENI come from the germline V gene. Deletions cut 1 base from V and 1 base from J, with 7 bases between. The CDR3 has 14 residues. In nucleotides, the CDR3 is TGTGCCAGCTCACCACAGGAGGCGAACACTGAAGCTTTCTTT. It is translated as CASSPQEANTEAFF.

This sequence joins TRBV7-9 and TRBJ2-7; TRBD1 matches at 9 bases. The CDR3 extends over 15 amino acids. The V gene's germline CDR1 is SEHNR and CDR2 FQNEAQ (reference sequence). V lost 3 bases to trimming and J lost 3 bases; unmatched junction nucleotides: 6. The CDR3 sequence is CASSFRTGVNYEQYF. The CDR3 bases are TGTGCCAGCAGCTTCAGGACAGGGGTAAACTACGAGCAGTACTTC. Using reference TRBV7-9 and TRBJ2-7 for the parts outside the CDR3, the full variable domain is DTGVSQNPRHKITKRGQNVTFRCDPISEHNRLYWYRQTLGQGPEFLTYFQNEAQLEKSRLLSDRFSAERPKGSFSTLEIQRTEQGDSAMYLCASSFRTGVNYEQYFGPGTRLTVT.

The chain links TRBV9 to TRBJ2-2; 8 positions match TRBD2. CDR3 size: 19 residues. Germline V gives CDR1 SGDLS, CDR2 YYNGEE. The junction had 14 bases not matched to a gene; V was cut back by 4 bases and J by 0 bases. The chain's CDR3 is CASSPPFFGGRPNTGELFF. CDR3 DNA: TGTGCCAGCAGCCCCCCTTTTTTTGGCGGGAGGCCGAACACCGGGGAGCTGTTTTTT.

This chain's CDR3 is CASSVTTSGDPYEQYF. The CDR3 DNA sequence: TGCGCCAGCAGCGTTACGACTAGCGGGGATCCCTACGAGCAGTACTTC. This chain connects TRBV5-1 to TRBJ2-7, with 11 bases that match TRBD2. CDR1 and CDR2 (germline): SGHRS, YFSETQ. The CDR3 has 16 residues. J lost 2 bases, V lost 4 bases, and 8 bases had no gene match.

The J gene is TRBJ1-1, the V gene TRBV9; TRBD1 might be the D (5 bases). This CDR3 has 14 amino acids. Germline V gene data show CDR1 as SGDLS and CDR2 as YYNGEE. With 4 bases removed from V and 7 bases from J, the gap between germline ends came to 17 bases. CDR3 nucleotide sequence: TGTGCCAGCAGCCCCGGGGGTCAAGACAGTGAAGCTTTCTTT. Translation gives CASSPGGQDSEAFF.

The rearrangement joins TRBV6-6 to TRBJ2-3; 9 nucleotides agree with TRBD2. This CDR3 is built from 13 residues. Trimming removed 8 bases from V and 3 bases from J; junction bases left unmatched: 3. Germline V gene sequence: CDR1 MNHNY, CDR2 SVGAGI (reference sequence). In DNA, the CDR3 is TGTGCCAGCCTAACTAGCGGGACAGATACGCAGTATTTT. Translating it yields CASLTSGTDTQYF.

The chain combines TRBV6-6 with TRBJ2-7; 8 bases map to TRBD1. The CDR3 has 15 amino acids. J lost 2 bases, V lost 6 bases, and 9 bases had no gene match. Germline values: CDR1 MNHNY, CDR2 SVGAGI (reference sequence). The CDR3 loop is CASSPLGTGPYEQYF. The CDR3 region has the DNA TGTGCCAGCAGCCCCCTCGGGACAGGACCCTACGAGCAGTACTTC.